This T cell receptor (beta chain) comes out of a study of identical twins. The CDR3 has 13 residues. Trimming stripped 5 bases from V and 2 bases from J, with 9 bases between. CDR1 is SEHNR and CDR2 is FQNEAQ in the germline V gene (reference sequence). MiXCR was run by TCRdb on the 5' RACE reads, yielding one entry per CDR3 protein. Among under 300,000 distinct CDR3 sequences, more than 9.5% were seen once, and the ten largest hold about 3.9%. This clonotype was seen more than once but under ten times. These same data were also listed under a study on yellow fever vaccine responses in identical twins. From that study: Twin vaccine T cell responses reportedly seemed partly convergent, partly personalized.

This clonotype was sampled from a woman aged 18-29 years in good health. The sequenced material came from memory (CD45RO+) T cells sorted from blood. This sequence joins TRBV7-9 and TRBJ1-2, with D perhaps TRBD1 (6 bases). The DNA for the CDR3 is TGTGCCAGCAGCCACGACAGGAACTATGGCTACACCTTC. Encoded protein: CASSHDRNYGYTF.